This T cell receptor beta chain was retrieved from a study of neurological immune-mediated disorders. The CDR3 consists of 16 residues. CDR1 SGDLS and CDR2 YYNGEE come from the germline V gene. TCRdb called the 5' RACE reads again in MiXCR, with one record for every CDR3 protein. Of about 70,000 distinct CDR3 sequences detected, more than 3% appear once; the ten largest clones hold around 5.2%. This clonotype was picked up many times. One end of the junction fails to match germline, which may point to a read error. The receptor's source is a woman between 45 and 65 years old with multiple sclerosis. V is TRBV9 and J is TRBJ2-7; a weak D match, TRBD2 (6 bases). Specimen: PBMCs. The CDR3, as DNA: TGTGCCAGCAGCGTCGCGCCAGAGTTGGGCGGGACCCCTCCGGCGTTC. It specifies CASSVAPELGGTPPAF. The full variable domain, in which reference TRBV9 and TRBJ2-7 provide the parts outside the CDR3, is DSGVTQTPKHLITATGQRVTLRCSPRSGDLSVYWYQQSLDQGLQFLIQYYNGEERAKGNILERFSAQQFPDLHSELNLSSLELGDSALYFCASSVAPELGGTPPAFGPGTRLTVT.